This TCR beta chain appears in the sequencing data of a study of blood T cell repertoires in COVID-19. About the study: COVID-19 samples from acute and convalescent phases originated in the United States, Italy and Spain.

Germline-derived CDR1 and CDR2 are SGHDT and YYEEEE. The length of the CDR3 is 17 residues. Trimming cost V 4 bases and J 6 bases; bases outside gene matches: 13. Data came from immunoSEQ multiplex PCR; TCRdb stores just in-frame clones and leaves some out. The sample contains tens of thousands of clones, 78% of which appear only once. The clonotype originates from a human donor in a cohort sampled during active COVID-19. Material: peripheral blood. The chain carries TRBV5-6 and TRBJ1-2, with 12 nucleotides matching TRBD1. The CDR3 DNA reads TGTGCCAGCAGCCCTCCGGGACAGGGGGCCATAGGCCATGGCTACACCTTC. The encoded protein is CASSPPGQGAIGHGYTF.